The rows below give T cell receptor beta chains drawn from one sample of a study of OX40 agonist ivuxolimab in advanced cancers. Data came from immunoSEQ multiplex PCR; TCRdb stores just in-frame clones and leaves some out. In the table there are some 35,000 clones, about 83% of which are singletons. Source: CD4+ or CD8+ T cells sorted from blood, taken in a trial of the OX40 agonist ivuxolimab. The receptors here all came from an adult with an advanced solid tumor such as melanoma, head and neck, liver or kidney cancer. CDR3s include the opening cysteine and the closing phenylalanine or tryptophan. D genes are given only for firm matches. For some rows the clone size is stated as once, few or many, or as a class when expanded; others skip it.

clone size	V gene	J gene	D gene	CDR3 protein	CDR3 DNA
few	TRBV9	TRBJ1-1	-	CASSLRGQTNTEAFF	TGTGCCAGCAGCTTACGAGGACAGACGAACACTGAAGCTTTCTTT
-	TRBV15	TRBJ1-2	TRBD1	CATSGVGTAANYGYTF	TGTGCCACCAGCGGCGTAGGGACAGCAGCGAACTATGGCTACACCTTC
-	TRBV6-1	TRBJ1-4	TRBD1	CASSEGRDSIFNEKLFF	TGTGCCAGCAGTGAAGGCCGGGACAGTATTTTTAATGAAAAACTGTTTTTT
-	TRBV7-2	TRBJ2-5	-	CASSSSRGGAVQETQYF	TGTGCCAGCAGCTCCTCTAGGGGGGGAGCGGTCCAAGAGACCCAGTACTTC
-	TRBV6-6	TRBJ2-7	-	CASTLRHRVSYEQYF	TGTGCCAGCACCCTCCGGCACAGAGTCTCCTACGAGCAGTACTTC
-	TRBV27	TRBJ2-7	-	CASSHRRLGTYEQYF	TGTGCCAGCAGTCACCGGAGGCTAGGAACCTACGAGCAGTACTTC
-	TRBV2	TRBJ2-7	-	CASSEEPTGEQYF	TGTGCCAGCAGTGAAGAGCCTACGGGGGAGCAGTACTTC
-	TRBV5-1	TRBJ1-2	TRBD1	CASSPEGQGSQYGYTF	TGCGCCAGCAGCCCGGAGGGACAGGGGAGTCAATATGGCTACACCTTC
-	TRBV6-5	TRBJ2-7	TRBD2	CASLESGSSYEQYF	TGTGCCAGCCTCGAGAGCGGGAGCTCCTACGAGCAGTACTTC
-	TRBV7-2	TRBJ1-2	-	CASSLELGYTF	TGTGCCAGCAGCTTAGAACTCGGCTACACCTTC
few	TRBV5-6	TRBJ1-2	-	CASSLGVLGYGYTF	TGTGCCAGCAGCTTGGGGGTGCTGGGCTATGGCTACACCTTC
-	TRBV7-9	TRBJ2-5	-	CASSLGGFQETQYF	TGTGCCAGCAGCTTAGGGGGTTTTCAAGAGACCCAGTACTTC
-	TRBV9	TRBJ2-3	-	CASSVARRDTDTQYF	TGTGCCAGCAGCGTAGCTAGGCGTGACACAGATACGCAGTATTTT
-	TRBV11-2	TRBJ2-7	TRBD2	CASSWASGSNEQYF	TGTGCCAGCAGCTGGGCTAGCGGGAGTAACGAGCAGTACTTC
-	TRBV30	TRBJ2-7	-	CAWSVLPGQNEQYF	TGTGCCTGGAGTGTATTGCCAGGGCAGAACGAGCAGTACTTC
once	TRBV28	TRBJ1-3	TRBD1	CASSYWGTDRNTIYF	TGTGCCAGCAGCTACTGGGGGACAGACCGAAACACCATATATTTT
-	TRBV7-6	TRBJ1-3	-	CASSLGQGGNTIYF	TGTGCCAGCAGCTTAGGCCAGGGAGGAAACACCATATATTTT
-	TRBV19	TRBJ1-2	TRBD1	CASTPGQGNYGYTF	TGTGCCAGTACTCCGGGACAGGGTAACTATGGCTACACCTTC
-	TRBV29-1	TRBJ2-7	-	CSVSSGTPFQYF	TGCAGCGTTTCCTCCGGGACACCGTTTCAGTACTTC
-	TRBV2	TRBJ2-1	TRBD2	CASSEGLAGSNEQFF	TGTGCCAGCAGTGAAGGACTAGCGGGATCTAATGAGCAGTTCTTC
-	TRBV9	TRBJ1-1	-	CASSPGRENTEAFF	TGTGCCAGCAGCCCGGGACGGGAAAACACTGAAGCTTTCTTT
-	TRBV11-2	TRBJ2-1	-	CASSLGAGHTYNEQFF	TGTGCCAGCAGCTTAGGAGCGGGACATACCTACAATGAGCAGTTCTTC
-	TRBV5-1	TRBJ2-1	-	CASSLEPGAAYNEQFF	TGCGCCAGCAGCTTGGAGCCCGGGGCCGCCTACAATGAGCAGTTCTTC
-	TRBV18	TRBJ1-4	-	CASSPRRGARTNEKLFF	TGTGCCAGCTCACCACGGAGGGGGGCTCGAACGAATGAAAAACTGTTTTTT
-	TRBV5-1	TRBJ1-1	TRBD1	CASSLQGAAALEETFF	TGCGCCAGCAGCCTGCAGGGGGCAGCGGCCCTGGAGGAGACTTTCTTT